A single sample is the source of the 9 T cell receptor beta chains below, sequenced in a study of T-cell memory formation after mild COVID-19. In TCRdb, the 5' RACE reads were re-called with MiXCR into one record per CDR3 protein. The data show roughly 50,000 distinct CDR3 sequences, more than 8% seen once. Sample: PBMCs or a T cell subset sorted from them (not recorded which). The receptors shown here come from a man in his late teens or twenties who had mild COVID-19 (a few samples of this study predate the infection). Cell type and time point are not known.

This clonotype has just a few counts. The CDR3 sequence: CSSDYGGGKGETQYF. The CDR3 DNA sequence: TGCAGCTCCGACTATGGCGGGGGAAAAGGAGAGACCCAGTACTTC. This chain links TRBV29-1 with TRBJ2-5; 7 bases match TRBD2. Germline CDR1 is SQVTM and CDR2 is ANQGSEA. Losses at the gene ends were 8 bases for V and 4 bases for J; bases not matched to a gene: 16. This CDR3 contains 15 residues.

The genes are TRBV6-5 and TRBJ2-3; 8 bases are shared with TRBD2. Losses at the gene ends were 10 bases for V and 3 bases for J; bases not matched to a gene: 6. This CDR3 comprises 13 residues. CDR1 MNHEY and CDR2 SVGAGI come from the germline V gene. The CDR3 loop reads CATRGGPTDTQYF. CDR3 DNA sequence: TGTGCCACCCGGGGGGGCCCAACAGATACGCAGTATTTT.

Many counts were recorded for this clonotype. The chain joins TRBV20-1 to TRBJ2-7; D is possibly TRBD1 or TRBD2 (5 bases each). Germline lookup yields CDR1 DFQATT and CDR2 SNEGSKA (reference sequence). This CDR3 has 14 amino acids. Trimming pared 3 bases from V and 3 bases from J, leaving 15 bases between. Here the CDR3 DNA reads TGCAGTGCTAGTAGAGGGGATGGTTTCTACGAGCAGTACTTC. Its protein product is CSASRGDGFYEQYF.

This sequence joins TRBV5-1 and TRBJ1-1, with a weak D call TRBD1 (5 bases). CDR1 SGHRS and CDR2 YFSETQ come from the germline V gene. V was trimmed by 4 bases and J by 0 bases, leaving 13 bases between them. This CDR3 comprises 15 residues. The DNA of the CDR3 is TGCGCCAGCAGCCCTTTGACAGCCTTGAACACTGAAGCTTTCTTT. Protein sequence: CASSPLTALNTEAFF.

This clonotype was found many times. V gene TRBV20-1 combines with J gene TRBJ2-3, with a weak D call TRBD2 (5 bases). CDR3 length: 11 residues. V shed 6 bases and J shed 2 bases, with 6 bases lying between them. Germline CDR1 and CDR2: DFQATT and SNEGSKA (reference sequence). The CDR3 region has the DNA TGCAGTGCAGCGGCCACAGATACGCAGTATTTT. Protein: CSAAATDTQYF.

V usage is TRBV7-2 and J usage is TRBJ1-6; D might be TRBD1 (5 bases). The germline V gene has CDR1 SGHTA and CDR2 FQGNSA. V was pared by 0 bases and J by 6 bases, with 18 bases between. The CDR3 covers 18 residues. CDR3 bases: TGTGCCAGCAGCTTAGCTCTCAAGGTCGGGGGGGGTAATTCACCCCTCCACTTT. This translates into CASSLALKVGGGNSPLHF.

The chain combines TRBV6-2 or TRBV6-3 with TRBJ2-7, with D maybe TRBD2 (5 bases). CDR1 MNHEY and CDR2 SVGEGT come from the germline V gene. The V and J ends lost 4 bases and 2 bases respectively, with 12 bases between them. The CDR3 has 14 residues. The DNA for the CDR3 is TGTGCCAGCAGTTTACGAGGGCATACCTACGAGCAGTACGTC. Protein sequence: CASSLRGHTYEQYV.

This clonotype came up a few times. The rearrangement joins TRBV6-2 or TRBV6-3 to TRBJ2-1; D call uncertain. The CDR3 runs 13 residues. V was pared by 8 bases and J by 8 bases, with 16 bases between. Germline assignment: CDR1 MNHEY and CDR2 SVGEGT. The CDR3 spells CASGHTSGDEQFF. Written as DNA, the CDR3 is TGTGCCAGCGGCCACACCTCAGGCGATGAGCAGTTCTTC.

A few counts support this clonotype. The chain carries TRBV6-4 and TRBJ1-3, with D hard to call. Germline CDR1 and CDR2: MRHNA and SNTAGT. CDR3 size: 15 residues. Trimming shortened V by 8 bases and J by 0 bases, and 14 bases separated the two germline ends. The CDR3 coding sequence is TGTGCCAGCCTAACAGCCTCCGTCTCTGGAAACACCATATATTTT. Protein product: CASLTASVSGNTIYF.